The source of this TCR beta chain is a study of blood T cells in healthy people across ages (dated by TCRdb to 2014 to 2015). With respect to the entire study: In model experiments, template switching captured about one uniquely barcoded TCR beta cDNA molecule for every two T cells. To track age-related changes in TCR beta repertoire diversity, the study relied on deep sequencing normalized with unique cDNA molecular identifiers. Four age groups were formed from the donors: young (average approximately 15 years), middle-aged (around 39), aged (over 55) and long-lived (more than 75). Donors of different ages were randomly distributed across sequencing lanes to avoid experimental bias. Using the same blood draw, the study looked at two additional independent replicas of 1 million unique cDNA reads for two donors, one aged 18 to 29 and the other aged 80 or older.

Details on this clonotype: It has no known antigen specificity. No base quality values were provided; no much bigger clone lies one nucleotide off.

The investigation overall reported the following: Estimates of total diversity from one million sequenced T cells were regarded as lower bounds and underestimates. Since profiling was done on bulk unsorted PBMCs, naive and antigen-experienced compartments could not be conclusively compared. Compared with the aged group, the long-lived group had more naive CD4+ T cells, fewer expanded clones and increased TCR diversity, a pattern suggesting age selection. As age increased, observed TCR beta diversity per million T cells dropped in a roughly linear way, and a significant reduction was already evident by age about 40. There was a strong correlation between observed TCR beta diversity and the percentage of naive T cells measured by flow cytometry. Because donor CMV infection status was unknown, age-related changes in expanded clonotypes were potentially confounded.

The donors were 40 or so Caucasian individuals from Russia, aged about 6 to 100 years, who were systemically healthy. Each donor gave roughly 11 milliliters of peripheral blood, drawn into EDTA-treated Vacutainer tubes. Ficoll-Paque density-gradient centrifugation was used to isolate PBMCs, with at least 7 million per sample. Trizol reagent was used to extract total RNA from PBMCs, with at least 5 micrograms per sample. For every donor, an aliquot of PBMCs went through flow cytometry to measure the percentages of naive CD45RAhigh/CD27high T cells. From the cysteine through the phenylalanine, the CDR3 covers 14 amino acids. The kept DNA is CDR3 alone, 42 bases in frame from the first base. Sequences MDHEN (CDR1) and SYDVKM (CDR2) are obtained from the germline V gene. Trimming takes 6 bases from V and 3 bases from J, and the germline ends sit 11 bases apart. Library method: 5' RACE. Data came from an Illumina HiSeq 2500. A second PCR of about 7 to 12 cycles was run with a J-beta primer mix and a sample-barcoded 5' primer. Each TCR beta cDNA molecule received a unique molecular identifier from a template-switch 5' adaptor carrying 12 random nucleotides. At least 2.5 million CDR3-containing paired-end reads were obtained from each sample. First-strand cDNA synthesis was performed from all RNA using the Mint cDNA synthesis kit, with priming by a TRBC-specific oligonucleotide. After uracil-DNA glycosylase treatment, a first 18-cycle PCR used universal primers M1SS and BC2_uni_R on all cDNA. In the authors' own workflow: Each sample was normalized by randomly selecting 1 million high-quality reads, each carrying a distinct molecular identifier. Reads sharing molecular identifiers were discarded rather than binned into consensus sequences. MiTCR, with a Q25 quality threshold and the strictest error-elimination algorithm, was used for CDR3 identification, clonotype clustering and error correction. A nonparametric unseen species model with Euler transformation was used to estimate a lower bound on total TCR beta diversity. TCRdb took the public reads, trimmed them with fastp at Q25, ran MiXCR for clone calling and kept in-frame beta chains. Rows are unified per CDR3 protein, each entry keeping the most common DNA and genes. TCRdb's processing, not the authors', yielded these V and J calls. The sample profile shows over 950,000 distinct CDR3 sequences; about 53% of them were found once. The top ten clonotypes cover around a fifth of the sample.

The receptor chain draws on TRBV28 and TRBJ2-2, with the D gene call left open. The sequencing input was blood. The clonotype was recovered from a woman aged 55 to 70 in good health. The DNA is TGTGCCAGCAGGCCCCCCAGAGACACCGGGGAGCTGTTTTTT. Its coded protein is CASRPPRDTGELFF.